The text below deals with one TCR beta chain. V lost 5 bases and J 3 bases, leaving 10 bases between the germline ends. The CDR3 runs 14 residues. Germline V gene lookup returns CDR1 SSHAT and CDR2 FNYEAQ (reference sequence). In TCRdb, the 5' RACE reads were re-called with MiXCR into one record per CDR3 protein. The table records more than 250,000 distinct CDR3 sequences, under 9% of them present only once. These data are taken from a study of identical twins. These data also formed part of another study, on yellow fever vaccine responses in identical twins.

This sequence was found in a woman younger than 35 in good health. This chain joins TRBV7-7 and TRBJ2-2, with a tentative D call TRBD2 (5 bases). The sequenced material came from memory (CD45RO+) T cells sorted from blood. The CDR3 sequence: CASSQTIYTGELFF. CDR3 in DNA: TGTGCCAGCAGCCAGACTATTTACACCGGGGAGCTGTTTTTT.